This passage covers 6 T cell receptor beta chains from one sample sequenced in a study of cytomegalovirus exposure and HLA in healthy donors. A multiplex PCR was run with 60 Vbeta primers and 13 Jbeta primers. The repertoire was sequenced with immunoSEQ multiplex PCR; TCRdb's copy has only in-frame clones and lacks some. The sample lists roughly 200,000 clones; about 89% were seen once. The sample was PBMCs. These receptors all come from a man aged 30-40 years in good health and CMV-seronegative.

The rearrangement joins TRBV7-2 to TRBJ1-2; 7 nucleotides align to TRBD1. This CDR3 has 17 amino acids. Germline V gene data show CDR1 as SGHTA and CDR2 as FQGNSA. Trimming removed 5 bases from V and 1 base from J; junction bases left unmatched: 13. CDR3: CASSLTSKGQINYGYTF. DNA for the CDR3: TGTGCCAGCAGCCTAACATCAAAGGGACAGATTAACTATGGCTACACCTTC.

For the CDR3, the DNA is TGTGCCAGCAGCCCGTCCTCCGGGGGGCCGTTCACCGGGGAGCTGTTTTTT. Protein sequence: CASSPSSGGPFTGELFF. V is TRBV4-2 and J is TRBJ2-2; D possibly corresponds to TRBD2 (7 bases). Trimming cost V 4 bases and J 4 bases, with 19 bases left between them. Germline V gives CDR1 LGHNA, CDR2 YNFKEQ. The CDR3 has 17 amino acids.

This clone was picked up one time. The chain recombines TRBV6-5 with TRBJ2-7; tentative D call: TRBD2 (5 bases). V dropped 10 bases and J dropped 2 bases, with 12 bases sitting between them. Germline V gene sequence: CDR1 MNHEY, CDR2 SVGAGI. There are 12 residues in the CDR3. DNA of the CDR3: TGTGCCACTCGGGGAGACCCCTACGAGCAGTACTTC. The encoded protein is CATRGDPYEQYF.

The chain couples TRBV2 to TRBJ1-3; D is ambiguous. The CDR3 loop spans 14 amino acids. Germline loops: CDR1 SNHLY, CDR2 FYNNEI. The germline V and J ends were trimmed by 7 bases and 2 bases, with 12 bases remaining between them. Written as DNA, the CDR3 is TGTGCCAGCAAGTCGGACTCGACTGGAAACACCATATATTTT. Translation gives CASKSDSTGNTIYF.

The chain combines TRBV7-2 with TRBJ2-6, with D possibly TRBD1 on 6 matching bases. V lost 3 bases and J lost 3, with 12 bases in between. The CDR3 has 16 amino acids. The germline V gene has CDR1 SGHTA and CDR2 FQGNSA. The CDR3 sequence: CASSFQGSGGANVLTF. CDR3 DNA sequence: TGTGCCAGCAGCTTTCAGGGGAGCGGTGGGGCCAACGTCCTGACTTTC.

The rearrangement uses TRBV18 and TRBJ2-1, with D possibly TRBD2 on 5 matching bases. Germline V gene sequence: CDR1 KGHSH, CDR2 LQKENI. Between the trimmed V and J ends, which lost 3 bases and 11 bases, there was a span of 26 bases. The CDR3 is 17 residues long. In nucleotides, the CDR3 is TGTGCCAGCTCACCTCAGACTACCGTTGGGAAAACCGTAAAGCAGTTCTTC. It is translated as CASSPQTTVGKTVKQFF. The full variable domain, completed using reference TRBV18 and TRBJ2-1, is NAGVMQNPRHLVRRRGQEARLRCSPMKGHSHVYWYRQLPEEGLKFMVYLQKENIIDESGMPKERFSAEFPKEGPSILRIQQVVRGDSAAYFCASSPQTTVGKTVKQFFGPGTRLTVL.